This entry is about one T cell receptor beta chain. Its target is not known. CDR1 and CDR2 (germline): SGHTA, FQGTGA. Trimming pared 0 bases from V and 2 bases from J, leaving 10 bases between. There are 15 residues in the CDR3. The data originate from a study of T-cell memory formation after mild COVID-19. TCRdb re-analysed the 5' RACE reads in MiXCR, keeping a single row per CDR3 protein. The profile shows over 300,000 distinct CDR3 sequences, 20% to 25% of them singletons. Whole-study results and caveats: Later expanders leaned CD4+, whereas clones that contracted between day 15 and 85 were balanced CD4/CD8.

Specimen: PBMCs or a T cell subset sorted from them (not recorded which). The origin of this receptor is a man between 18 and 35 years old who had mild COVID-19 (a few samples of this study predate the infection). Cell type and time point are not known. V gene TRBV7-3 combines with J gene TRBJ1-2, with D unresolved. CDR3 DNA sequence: TGTGCCAGCAGCTTAACGGGGAGTGGGAACTATGGCTACACCTTC. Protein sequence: CASSLTGSGNYGYTF.